The 9 T cell receptor beta chains listed next were all sequenced from one sample in a study of blood T cell repertoires in COVID-19 (dated by TCRdb to about 2020). Library prep was done by the immunoSEQ multiplex PCR assay. This immuneACCESS table, as held by TCRdb, lists in-frame sequences with V and J called but not all clones. Of the missing ones, under half trace to an unresolved V gene in checked studies; the others have no known cause. The sample table lists roughly 200,000 clones, roughly nine tenths of them with a count of one. 3.1% of the sample is in the top ten clones. Sequencing was performed on PBMCs or T cells enriched from blood (not recorded which). These receptors were collected from a woman aged 45-59 years in a cohort exposed to, infected with or recovered from COVID-19 (not recorded which).

Of note for this clone: Compared with germline, one end of the junction differs, possibly owing to a read error. This rearrangement joins TRBV7-7 to TRBJ2-2; D remains unclear. In germline, CDR1 is SSHAT, CDR2 FNYEAQ (reference sequence). This CDR3 has 16 residues. CDR3 amino acids: CASSLNPDRGTGELFF. The CDR3 DNA follows: TGTGCTAGCAGCTTAAATCCTGATCGAGGCACCGGGGAGCTGTTTTTT. Together with reference TRBV7-7 and TRBJ2-2, the CDR3 gives the full variable domain: GAGVSQSPRYKVTKRGQDVTLRCDPISSHATLYWYQQALGQGPEFLTYFNYEAQPDKSGLPSDRFSAERPEGSISTLTIQRTEQRDSAMYRCASSLNPDRGTGELFFGEGSRLTVL.

The rearrangement joins TRBV19 to TRBJ1-2; no firm D call. The V end was cut by 3 bases, the J end by 2 bases, with 13 bases between. The CDR3 loop spans 15 amino acids. Germline loops: CDR1 LNHDA, CDR2 SQIVND (reference sequence). CDR3 loop: CASSIHSGLNYGYTF. The CDR3 coding sequence is TGTGCCAGTAGTATCCACTCCGGACTAAACTATGGCTACACCTTC.

The chain joins TRBV6-5 to TRBJ1-1; 9 bases are a match to TRBD1. Per germline, CDR1 MNHEY and CDR2 SVGAGI. The CDR3 has 15 amino acids. The V segment lost 6 bases and the J segment 4 bases; nucleotides outside the gene matches: 9. Here the CDR3 reads CASSPGTGRVTEAFF. The CDR3 nucleotides read TGTGCCAGCAGCCCCGGGACAGGGCGGGTCACTGAAGCTTTCTTT.

Comment on this clone: Other DNA sequences of this sample code for an identical CDR3. The rearrangement links TRBV11-2 to TRBJ1-6; D is possibly TRBD1 (6 bases). The V and J ends lost 3 bases and 5 bases respectively, with 8 bases between them. The CDR3 sequence is 14 residues long. The germline gives CDR1 SGHAT, CDR2 FQNNGV. The CDR3 is CASSFRGNNSPLHF. In DNA form, the CDR3 reads TGTGCCAGCAGCTTCAGGGGTAATAATTCACCCCTCCACTTT.

The chain combines TRBV4-3 with TRBJ2-1, with TRBD2 matching over 9 bases. The CDR3 contains 18 residues. Germline values: CDR1 LGHNA, CDR2 YSLEER. Unmatched junction bases numbered 9, after V lost 0 bases and J lost 3 bases. CDR3 region: CASSQEFQRGAYYNEQFF. The CDR3 DNA follows: TGCGCCAGCAGCCAAGAGTTTCAGCGGGGGGCCTACTACAATGAGCAGTTCTTC.

In regard to this clone: This specimen includes other DNA sequences encoding the same CDR3. CDR3 in amino acids: CASSGQGDTDTQYF. For the CDR3, the DNA is TGCGCCAGCAGTGGGCAGGGGGACACAGATACGCAGTATTTT. The chain links TRBV5-1 to TRBJ2-3; TRBD1 agrees at 7 bases. The germline gives CDR1 SGHRS, CDR2 YFSETQ. J lost 2 bases, V lost 5 bases, and 5 bases had no gene match. This CDR3 contains 14 residues.

The sample holds a few counts of this clone. The rearrangement joins TRBV11-3 to TRBJ2-1; weak D call: TRBD2 (5 bases). Trimming pared 0 bases from V and 6 bases from J, leaving 9 bases between. This CDR3 is built from 14 residues. Germline V gene lookup returns CDR1 SGHNT and CDR2 YENEEA. The CDR3 spells CASSLDLTSNEQFF. CDR3 nucleotide sequence: TGTGCCAGCAGCTTAGATCTAACTAGCAATGAGCAGTTCTTC.

The chain recombines TRBV9 with TRBJ2-1; TRBD2 aligns across 8 bases. The CDR3 spans 16 residues. CDR1 SGDLS and CDR2 YYNGEE come from the germline V gene. Trimming cost V 4 bases and J 7 bases; bases outside gene matches: 13. CDR3 DNA sequence: TGTGCCAGCAGCAAAATAGAGTCGGGGGGGTTGAATGAGCAGTTCTTC. Translating gives CASSKIESGGLNEQFF. The full variable domain, completed using reference TRBV9 and TRBJ2-1, is DSGVTQTPKHLITATGQRVTLRCSPRSGDLSVYWYQQSLDQGLQFLIQYYNGEERAKGNILERFSAQQFPDLHSELNLSSLELGDSALYFCASSKIESGGLNEQFFGPGTRLTVL.

V is TRBV9 and J is TRBJ2-4, with TRBD1 matching over 12 bases. Looked up from germline, CDR1 is SGDLS and CDR2 is YYNGEE. The length of the CDR3 is 20 residues. After removal of 2 bases from V and 6 bases from J, the junction contained 18 bases not matched to a gene. CDR3 in DNA: TGTGCCAGCAGCGTCTCGGTGGGGGGACAGGGGGCGTCGGGAAGAAACATTCAGTACTTC. Translation: CASSVSVGGQGASGRNIQYF. The variable domain in full, with the rest retrieved from reference TRBV9 and TRBJ2-4, is DSGVTQTPKHLITATGQRVTLRCSPRSGDLSVYWYQQSLDQGLQFLIQYYNGEERAKGNILERFSAQQFPDLHSELNLSSLELGDSALYFCASSVSVGGQGASGRNIQYFGAGTRLSVL.